The 26 T cell receptor beta chains reported below all come from one sample, sequenced in a study of regulatory T cells in long-lasting Graves disease. Time point described: newly diagnosed GD, antithyroid drugs for less than 3 months. Following extraction of RNA from PBMCs, that RNA was used to make the TCR library. CDR3-region Arm-PCR and iRepertoire HTBI primers produced the TCR beta libraries. TCRdb used MiXCR to reprocess the multiplex PCR reads, holding one entry per CDR3 protein. The sample comprises approximately 350,000 distinct CDR3 sequences, roughly 17% of which are singletons, and approximately 30% rests with the top ten. The same specimen was also included in a second study, on T cells in Graves' hyperthyroidism and ophthalmopathy.

The sample consisted of peripheral blood mononuclear cells (PBMCs), taken at new diagnosis, from a patient treated with antithyroid drugs. The receptors come from a middle-aged man with Graves disease.

With respect to this clonotype: This may be a read error: a much more frequent sequence differs by one nucleotide. The chain is built from TRBV6-2 or TRBV6-3 and TRBJ1-1; 7 bases are shared with TRBD1. The CDR3 has 14 amino acids. The germline V gene has CDR1 MNHEY and CDR2 SVGEGT. V shed 5 bases and J 4 bases; nucleotides not matched to a gene: 7. The CDR3 spells CASSHGRTGTEAFF. CDR3 DNA sequence: TGTGCCAGCAGTCACGGGAGGACAGGCACTGAAGCTTTCTTT.

This clonotype came up a few times. A read error may be the cause here, since a much bigger clone is one base away. The rearrangement uses TRBV2 and TRBJ1-2; 8 bases are a match to TRBD1. Trimming removed 7 bases from V and 4 bases from J; junction bases left unmatched: 11. The CDR3 length is 15 residues. Looked up from germline, CDR1 is SNHLY and CDR2 is FYNNEI. CDR3 coding DNA: TGTGCCAGCAATATTCTTCCAGGGGGCGGCTATGGCTACACCTTC. This sequence encodes CASNILPGGGYGYTF.

The chain has TRBV7-9 and TRBJ1-5; unclear D gene. V lost 0 bases, J lost 3 bases, and 6 bases lay in between. The CDR3 covers 14 residues. Looked up from germline, CDR1 is SEHNR and CDR2 is FQNEAQ (reference sequence). The CDR3 region is CASSLAQLNQPQHF. The CDR3 bases are TGTGCCAGCAGCTTAGCCCAGCTCAATCAGCCCCAGCATTTT.

As concerns this clonotype: A far larger clone is off by one base, so a read error is likely. The V call is TRBV2, the J call TRBJ2-1, with D perhaps TRBD2 (7 bases). The CDR3 totals 15 residues. Trimming removed 7 bases at V and 10 bases at J, with 23 bases between. Germline CDR1 SNHLY, CDR2 FYNNEI. CDR3 DNA: TGTGCCAGCACCCCTCCGGGGGGCATCTCCTACGAGCAGTTCTTC. Protein: CASTPPGGISYEQFF. The variable domain in full, with the rest retrieved from reference TRBV2 and TRBJ2-1, is EPEVTQTPSHQVTQMGQEVILRCVPISNHLYFYWYRQILGQKVEFLVSFYNNEISEKSEIFDDQFSVERPDGSNFTLKIRSTKLEDSAMYFCASTPPGGISYEQFFGPGTRLTVL.

The gene calls are TRBV6-2 or TRBV6-3 and TRBJ1-5, with 9 bases aligning to TRBD1. Germline V gene sequence: CDR1 MNHEY, CDR2 SVGEGT. This CDR3 region has 14 residues. After removal of 6 bases from V and 7 bases from J, the junction contained 7 bases not matched to a gene. As DNA, the CDR3 is TGTGCCAGCAGCTCTAGGACAGGGGAACAGCCCCAGCATTTT. Translating gives CASSSRTGEQPQHF.

With respect to this clonotype: It is unclear where the CDR3 begins or ends on the DNA, so no DNA is shown, and the CDR3 is as TCRdb lists it. The gene calls are TRBV18 and TRBJ1-2. From germline, CDR1 is KGHSH and CDR2 LQKENI. Ends included, the CDR3 has 15 residues. The CDR3 spells CASSPLWQANYGYTF.

This clonotype was detected many times. V usage is TRBV9 and J usage is TRBJ1-5; D uncertain. Trimming took 4 bases from V and 4 from J, leaving 12 bases between them. CDR3 length: 14 residues. Germline CDR1 SGDLS, CDR2 YYNGEE. The CDR3 loop is CASSPTGRNQPQHF. In DNA form, the CDR3 reads TGTGCCAGCAGCCCCACCGGCAGGAATCAGCCCCAGCATTTT.

In this sample, this clonotype turned up a few times. J is TRBJ1-5 and V is TRBV20-1; perhaps TRBD1 as D (5 bases). V was pared by 4 bases and J by 2 bases, with 18 bases between. Germline CDR1 is DFQATT and CDR2 is SNEGSKA (reference sequence). This CDR3 spans 16 amino acids. Here the CDR3 reads CSAKPDSWTGNQPQHF. The CDR3 DNA reads as TGCAGTGCTAAACCCGACAGCTGGACGGGCAATCAGCCCCAGCATTTT.

This clonotype was seen ten or more times. J is TRBJ2-7 and V is TRBV6-4; TRBD1 aligns across 9 bases. CDR1 MRHNA and CDR2 SNTAGT come from the germline V gene. Trimming removed 0 bases from V and 6 bases from J; junction bases left unmatched: 9. CDR3 length: 16 amino acids. The CDR3 DNA is TGTGCCAGCAGTGACTCGCACAGGGGGCCTGCCTCCGAGCAGTACTTC. Translation: CASSDSHRGPASEQYF.

This clonotype showed up many times. The chain recombines TRBV18 with TRBJ2-7; 8 bases match TRBD1. V gave up 1 base and J gave up 2 bases; unmatched junction bases: 4. This CDR3 comprises 15 residues. The V gene's germline CDR1 is KGHSH and CDR2 LQKENI. CDR3 sequence reads: CASSPRDRLTYEQYF. For the CDR3, the DNA is TGTGCCAGCTCACCACGGGACAGGTTGACCTACGAGCAGTACTTC.

J is TRBJ2-1 and V is TRBV11-1, with 9 bases lining up with TRBD2. Germline lookup yields CDR1 SGHAT and CDR2 FQDESV (reference sequence). Losses at the gene ends were 2 bases for V and 7 bases for J; bases not matched to a gene: 9. The CDR3 spans 16 residues. As DNA, the CDR3 is TGTGCCAGCAGCTTATCCCCGGGACTAGCCCAGAATGAGCAGTTCTTC. Translation: CASSLSPGLAQNEQFF.

The rearrangement links TRBV5-6 to TRBJ2-7; D is undetermined. V lost 0 bases, J lost 9 bases, and 13 bases lay in between. Germline CDR1 SGHDT, CDR2 YYEEEE. The CDR3 has 13 residues. CDR3 sequence reads: CASSLALTMGQYF. Here the CDR3 DNA reads TGTGCCAGCAGCTTGGCCCTTACGATGGGGCAGTACTTC.

This clonotype has a handful of counts. V and J are TRBV5-1 and TRBJ2-2, with D perhaps matching TRBD1 (5 bases). Trimming took 4 bases from V and 6 from J, leaving 13 bases between them. CDR3 length: 14 amino acids. Germline-derived CDR1 and CDR2 are SGHRS and YFSETQ. The CDR3 DNA reads as TGCGCCAGCAGCGTCCAGGGTGGAGCCGGGGAGCTGTTTTTT. This sequence encodes CASSVQGGAGELFF.

This clonotype was picked up many times. This chain uses TRBV3-1 with TRBJ1-5; D gene unclear. The CDR3 consists of 14 residues. Germline V gene lookup returns CDR1 LGHDT and CDR2 YNNKEL (reference sequence). The germline V and J ends were trimmed by 2 bases and 4 bases, with 9 bases remaining between them. CDR3 DNA sequence: TGTGCCAGCAGCCAAAAGGGCCTGAATCAGCCCCAGCATTTT. Protein product: CASSQKGLNQPQHF.

This clonotype was counted at least ten times. The gene calls are TRBV12-3 or TRBV12-4 and TRBJ2-3; D is unclear. Deletions cut 4 bases from V and 10 bases from J, with 12 bases between. The length of the CDR3 is 12 residues. CDR3 nucleotides: TGTGCCAGCAGTTCCGACACATGGGCGCAGTATTTT. The encoded protein is CASSSDTWAQYF.

The chain carries TRBV20-1 and TRBJ2-7; 8 bases are shared with TRBD1. V shed 5 bases and J 5 bases; nucleotides not matched to a gene: 5. Germline V gene sequence: CDR1 DFQATT, CDR2 SNEGSKA (reference sequence). CDR3 length: 12 residues. The CDR3 DNA follows: TGCAGTGCTCCGGACAGGGACAACGAGCAGTACTTC. This encodes CSAPDRDNEQYF.

This clonotype has a handful of counts. This chain links TRBV6-5 with TRBJ1-5; D is undetermined. The V end lost 4 bases, the J end lost 0 bases, and 13 bases lay between the germline ends. The CDR3 length is 16 residues. Germline lookup yields CDR1 MNHEY and CDR2 SVGAGI. The CDR3 reads CASSSYAPFSNQPQHF. CDR3 sequence (DNA): TGTGCCAGCAGTTCCTACGCCCCCTTTAGCAATCAGCCCCAGCATTTT.

The V gene is TRBV9, the J gene TRBJ2-2, with D possibly TRBD2 on 6 matching bases. CDR1 is SGDLS and CDR2 is YYNGEE in the germline V gene. This CDR3 comprises 14 residues. Between the trimmed V and J ends, which lost 3 bases and 5 bases, there was a span of 11 bases. CDR3 sequence reads: CASSDRRETGELFF. CDR3 nucleotide sequence: TGTGCCAGCAGCGACCGGAGGGAGACCGGGGAGCTGTTTTTT.

This clonotype was counted ten times or more. The chain joins TRBV7-9 to TRBJ2-7; D is unresolved. The CDR3 has 12 amino acids. The V gene's germline CDR1 is SEHNR and CDR2 FQNEAQ (reference sequence). V was trimmed by 9 bases and J by 2 bases, leaving 11 bases between them. The CDR3 here is CASQGPAYEQYF. CDR3 nucleotide sequence: TGTGCCAGTCAAGGCCCCGCCTACGAGCAGTACTTC.

This clonotype was observed at least ten times. The chain uses TRBV6-1 and TRBJ1-4, with 8 bases identical to TRBD1. V was clipped by 6 bases and J by 4 bases; unmatched bases: 4. Germline V lookup: CDR1 MNHNS, CDR2 SASEGT. This CDR3 contains 14 residues. CDR3 region: CASRRTGSNEKLFF. The CDR3 bases are TGTGCCAGCAGGAGGACAGGGAGTAATGAAAAACTGTTTTTT.

This clonotype was observed many times. The CDR3 sequence: CASSPPVRGDTQYF. DNA for the CDR3: TGTGCCAGCAGCCCCCCGGTCCGGGGTGATACGCAGTATTTT. J is TRBJ2-3 and V is TRBV7-2; weak D call: TRBD2 (5 bases). Looked up from germline, CDR1 is SGHTA and CDR2 is FQGNSA. The CDR3 runs to 14 residues. The germline V and J ends were trimmed by 5 bases and 6 bases, with 15 bases remaining between them.

The sample holds many counts of this clonotype. The chain uses TRBV5-1 and TRBJ1-2, with TRBD1 as a possible D gene (6 bases). The CDR3 covers 18 residues. Germline V gives CDR1 SGHRS, CDR2 YFSETQ. Trimming removed 0 bases from V and 2 bases from J, with 20 bases in between. The chain's CDR3 is CASSLGLGAGPKNYGYTF. The CDR3 region has the DNA TGCGCCAGCAGCTTGGGCTTGGGGGCTGGGCCCAAGAACTATGGCTACACCTTC.

The sample holds many counts of this clonotype. The chain couples TRBV5-1 to TRBJ1-3; D unclear. Germline CDR1 is SGHRS and CDR2 is YFSETQ. V lost 4 bases, J lost 0 bases, and 8 bases lay in between. The CDR3 has 14 amino acids. The CDR3 DNA reads TGCGCCAGCAGCACTGAACCCTCTGGAAACACCATATATTTT. It is translated as CASSTEPSGNTIYF.

This clonotype came up many times. The J gene is TRBJ2-5, the V gene TRBV5-1; D is perhaps TRBD2 (6 bases). Trimming took off 2 bases at V and 1 base at J, with 15 bases between the two ends. CDR1 and CDR2 (germline): SGHRS, YFSETQ. The CDR3 spans 16 residues. CDR3 in DNA: TGCGCCAGCAGCTTCCCCTCCGGGGGACGCCAAGAGACCCAGTACTTC. Encoded protein: CASSFPSGGRQETQYF.

This clonotype was seen repeatedly, ten times or more. The chain recombines TRBV4-2 with TRBJ2-3, with 11 nucleotides matching TRBD2. The germline gives CDR1 LGHNA, CDR2 YNFKEQ. V trimming: 0 bases; J trimming: 1 base; junction bases outside the gene matches: 3. This CDR3 has 17 residues. CDR3 region: CASSQDPGLAGTDTQYF. In nucleotides, the CDR3 is TGTGCCAGCAGCCAAGATCCGGGACTAGCGGGCACAGATACGCAGTATTTT.

CDR3 residues: CASSDSGTTGELFF. DNA for the CDR3: TGTGCCAGCAGTGACTCCGGGACCACCGGGGAGCTGTTTTTT. This chain uses TRBV6-1 with TRBJ2-2; D is perhaps TRBD1 or TRBD2 (5 bases each). V lost 3 bases to trimming and J lost 4 bases, with 9 bases between them. This CDR3 comprises 14 residues. Germline V gene sequence: CDR1 MNHNS, CDR2 SASEGT.